This T cell receptor (beta chain) came from a study of cytomegalovirus exposure and HLA in healthy donors. The PCR was carried out with 60 Vbeta primers and 13 Jbeta primers. The method was immunoSEQ multiplex PCR; TCRdb's version includes in-frame clones alone and lacks a portion of them. The profile shows roughly 97,000 clones, 10% of them singletons. The CDR3 extends over 14 amino acids. V was clipped by 4 bases and J by 2 bases; unmatched bases: 4. Germline V lookup: CDR1 SGDLS, CDR2 YYNGEE. The TCR originated in a middle-aged man in good health and CMV-seropositive. The chain carries TRBV9 and TRBJ2-3; 7 positions agree with TRBD2. The sequenced material came from PBMCs. The CDR3: CASSWREYTDTQYF. The CDR3 DNA follows: TGTGCCAGCAGCTGGCGGGAGTACACAGATACGCAGTATTTT. Full variable domain (missing parts from reference TRBV9 and TRBJ2-3): DSGVTQTPKHLITATGQRVTLRCSPRSGDLSVYWYQQSLDQGLQFLIQYYNGEERAKGNILERFSAQQFPDLHSELNLSSLELGDSALYFCASSWREYTDTQYFGPGTRLTVL.